These 22 T cell receptor beta chains came from one sample sequenced in a study of type 1 regulatory T cells. Each CDR3 protein is one row after TCRdb ran MiXCR on the reads. The sample includes about 100,000 distinct CDR3 sequences, about a third of them seen just once. The sample comprised CD4+ T cells, either the whole sample or a sorted fraction (not recorded which). All receptors derive from a human donor in good health.

In this sample, this clonotype turned up a few times. J is TRBJ2-1 and V is TRBV6-2 or TRBV6-3; 7 nucleotides line up with TRBD2. Trimming removed 3 bases from V and 0 bases from J; junction bases left unmatched: 11. This CDR3 spans 18 amino acids. Germline CDR1 reads MNHEY; CDR2 reads SVGEGT. CDR3 DNA: TGTGCCAGCAGTTATGGATTAGCGGGTTTAAGCTCCTACAATGAGCAGTTCTTC. Translating it yields CASSYGLAGLSSYNEQFF.

This clonotype has only a few counts. J is TRBJ1-2 and V is TRBV30; TRBD1 matches 9 bases. There are 17 residues in the CDR3. Germline trimming cut 6 bases from V and 0 bases from J; bases unmatched to any gene: 14. From germline, CDR1 is GTSNPN and CDR2 SVGIG (reference sequence). The CDR3 is CACPLGPGQGSNYGYTF. CDR3 DNA sequence: TGTGCCTGCCCCCTGGGACCGGGACAGGGATCTAACTATGGCTACACCTTC.

The rearrangement uses TRBV7-2 and TRBJ2-7; D may be TRBD2 (6 bases). The CDR3 is made up of 14 amino acids. The germline V gene encodes CDR1 SGHTA and CDR2 FQGNSA. V lost 7 bases and J 5 bases, leaving 18 bases between the germline ends. CDR3 sequence: CASTRRGGMHEQYF. In DNA, the CDR3 is TGTGCCAGCACCCGACGAGGAGGGATGCACGAGCAGTACTTC.

This clonotype showed up just a few times. The CDR3 DNA follows: TGCGCCAGCAGCGGCACTAGCGGAGAAGGCACCCAGTACTTC. It translates to CASSGTSGEGTQYF. This chain connects TRBV5-1 to TRBJ2-5; 8 nucleotides agree with TRBD2. This CDR3 spans 14 amino acids. CDR1 SGHRS and CDR2 YFSETQ come from the germline V gene. J lost 8 bases, V lost 4 bases, and 10 bases had no gene match.

The chain carries TRBV2 and TRBJ2-5; D call uncertain. With 6 bases removed from V and 1 base from J, the gap between germline ends came to 3 bases. Per the germline V gene, CDR1 is SNHLY and CDR2 is FYNNEI. The CDR3 loop spans 11 amino acids. This CDR3 is CASRVQETQYF. In DNA, the CDR3 is TGTGCCAGCAGGGTCCAAGAGACCCAGTACTTC.

This clonotype was recorded once. The rearrangement uses TRBV24-1 and TRBJ2-5, with D possibly matching TRBD1 (7 bases). Trimming removed 10 bases from V and 2 bases from J, with 13 bases in between. This CDR3 is 13 amino acids long. Germline V gives CDR1 KGHDR, CDR2 SFDVKD. The CDR3 spells CATRDRAQETQYF. CDR3 nucleotides: TGTGCCACGCGGGACAGAGCTCAAGAGACCCAGTACTTC.

The chain links TRBV6-2 or TRBV6-3 to TRBJ2-1, with 13 bases lining up with TRBD2. This CDR3 is 15 amino acids long. Trimming removed 9 bases from V and 10 bases from J; junction bases left unmatched: 12. Germline V CDR1 and CDR2: MNHEY, SVGEGT. DNA for the CDR3: TGTGCCAGTAGCAGGGGGACTAGCGGGAATGTGGAGCAGTTCTTC. This codes for CASSRGTSGNVEQFF.

The V call is TRBV3-1, the J call TRBJ2-5; 14 nucleotides match TRBD2. CDR1 is LGHDT and CDR2 is YNNKEL in the germline V gene (reference sequence). Losses at the gene ends were 2 bases for V and 1 base for J; bases not matched to a gene: 9. The CDR3 is 19 amino acids. CDR3 nucleotide sequence: TGTGCCAGCAGCCAATATGGGACTAGCGGGAGTGGGTCCCAAGAGACCCAGTACTTC. Protein: CASSQYGTSGSGSQETQYF.

This chain uses TRBV27 with TRBJ2-3; D call uncertain. CDR3 length: 14 residues. Germline V gives CDR1 MNHEY, CDR2 SMNVEV (reference sequence). Trimming stripped 0 bases from V and 2 bases from J, with 6 bases between. CDR3 nucleotide sequence: TGTGCCAGCAGTTTATCGATTACCACAGATACGCAGTATTTT. It codes for CASSLSITTDTQYF.

This clonotype was picked up one time. The J gene is TRBJ2-7, the V gene TRBV7-2; TRBD1 agrees at 7 bases. Germline trimming cut 6 bases from V and 1 base from J; bases unmatched to any gene: 9. CDR3 length equals 15 residues. Germline CDR1 reads SGHTA; CDR2 reads FQGNSA. Written as DNA, the CDR3 is TGTGCCAGCAGAACTAACAGGGGAGAGTCCTACGAGCAGTACTTC. Amino acid sequence: CASRTNRGESYEQYF.

The chain uses TRBV20-1 and TRBJ1-4; tentative D call: TRBD1 (6 bases). The V and J ends lost 6 bases and 3 bases respectively, with 11 bases between them. Germline V gene lookup returns CDR1 DFQATT and CDR2 SNEGSKA (reference sequence). The CDR3 sequence is 13 residues long. For the CDR3, the DNA is TGCAGTGCCTTTACAGGGTCTAATGAAAAACTGTTTTTT. This gives the protein CSAFTGSNEKLFF.

This chain links TRBV10-2 with TRBJ2-1; 8 bases fit TRBD2. V lost 0 bases, J lost 7 bases, and 17 bases stayed unmatched. The CDR3 spans 19 residues. Germline V gives CDR1 WSHSY, CDR2 SAAADI. The CDR3 sequence is CASSESGPGMVTGGNEQFF. In nucleotides, the CDR3 is TGCGCCAGCAGTGAGTCAGGCCCCGGGATGGTTACGGGGGGGAATGAGCAGTTCTTC.

This clonotype was seen a handful of times. The chain recombines TRBV6-6 with TRBJ1-6; D unresolved. Per germline, CDR1 MNHNY and CDR2 SVGAGI (reference sequence). Trimming shortened V by 2 bases and J by 10 bases, and 21 bases separated the two germline ends. This CDR3 contains 17 residues. Here the CDR3 reads CASSYGERVRAESPLHF. CDR3 DNA: TGTGCCAGCAGTTACGGCGAAAGGGTACGGGCAGAGTCACCCCTCCACTTT.

The chain links TRBV10-3 to TRBJ2-3; 9 nucleotides agree with TRBD2. Germline CDR1 and CDR2: ENHRY and SYGVKD. Trimming took 7 bases from V and 6 from J; bases not matched to a gene: 5. The CDR3 is made up of 13 amino acids. As DNA, the CDR3 is TGTGCCATCATGGCGGGAGGGCAGGATACGCAGTATTTT. It translates to CAIMAGGQDTQYF.

A few counts support this clonotype. This sequence joins TRBV20-1 and TRBJ2-5; 14 nucleotides match TRBD2. The CDR3 contains 15 residues. The V and J ends lost 5 bases and 5 bases, in that order; junction bases with no gene match: 7. CDR1 is DFQATT, CDR2 SNEGSKA, per germline (reference sequence). CDR3 nucleotides: TGCAGTGCTGAGGGGGGACTAGCGGGAGTGGAGACCCAGTACTTC. Encoded protein: CSAEGGLAGVETQYF.

This clonotype has just a few counts. The chain carries TRBV4-2 and TRBJ2-5; TRBD2 agrees at 7 bases. Unmatched junction bases numbered 11, after V lost 0 bases and J lost 4 bases. Germline V lookup: CDR1 LGHNA, CDR2 YNFKEQ. CDR3 length: 17 residues. The CDR3 spells CASSQELSSGLGETQYF. The CDR3 region has the DNA TGTGCCAGCAGCCAAGAACTGAGTAGCGGGCTTGGAGAGACCCAGTACTTC.

This clonotype has more than one count but fewer than ten. The chain is built from TRBV5-6 and TRBJ2-1; D is perhaps TRBD2 (5 bases). The CDR3 has 16 residues. V was trimmed by 6 bases and J by 4 bases, leaving 20 bases between them. Germline V lookup: CDR1 SGHDT, CDR2 YYEEEE. The CDR3 here is CASILWRTRRYNEQFF. Here the CDR3 DNA reads TGTGCCAGCATATTGTGGAGGACCCGAAGATACAATGAGCAGTTCTTC.

This clonotype came up a few times. The genes are TRBV13 and TRBJ2-7; TRBD2 is a possible D gene (5 bases). This CDR3 region has 15 residues. Trimming removed 3 bases from V and 4 bases from J, with 16 bases in between. Germline-derived CDR1 and CDR2 are PRHDT and FYEKMQ (reference sequence). The CDR3 sequence is CASSFRDPPRYEQYF. CDR3 coding DNA: TGTGCCAGCAGCTTCCGGGATCCCCCAAGATACGAGCAGTACTTC.

The CDR3 region has the DNA TGTGCCAGTAGTAGGGGAACTAATGAAAAACTGTTTTTT. Residues: CASSRGTNEKLFF. This rearrangement joins TRBV19 to TRBJ1-4, with D uncertain. This CDR3 is built from 13 residues. From germline, CDR1 is LNHDA and CDR2 SQIVND (reference sequence). V lost 4 bases, J lost 1 base, and 4 bases lay in between.

V usage is TRBV7-2 and J usage is TRBJ1-3; D ambiguous. In germline, CDR1 is SGHTA, CDR2 FQGNSA. The V gene lost 1 base and the J gene lost 0 bases, with 10 bases spanning the gap. This CDR3 spans 16 amino acids. CDR3 in amino acids: CASSLVGSRSGNTIYF. In DNA, the CDR3 is TGTGCCAGCAGCTTAGTAGGCAGCCGCTCTGGAAACACCATATATTTT.

This clonotype was picked up a small number of times. The genes are TRBV18 and TRBJ2-3; tentatively, D is TRBD2 (5 bases). The CDR3 consists of 15 residues. CDR1 and CDR2 (germline): KGHSH, LQKENI. Trimming took 2 bases from V and 4 from J, leaving 13 bases between them. The CDR3 loop is CASSPSYGDADTQYF. The CDR3 DNA is TGTGCCAGCTCACCATCTTACGGGGATGCAGATACGCAGTATTTT.

The chain uses TRBV28 and TRBJ2-1, with 7 nucleotides matching TRBD2. Germline V gives CDR1 MDHEN, CDR2 SYDVKM. The CDR3 length is 11 residues. The CDR3 DNA sequence: TGTGTCTGCGGGAGTCGGAATGAGCAGTTCTTC. The encoded protein is CVCGSRNEQFF.